This passage covers 15 T cell receptor beta chains from one sample sequenced in a study of naive and memory T cell subsets. Study findings and constraints: Naive repertoires, especially CD8, held a few larger clonotypes, possibly memory cells re-expressing CD45RA.

The antigens these receptors bind are not known. An equimolar mix of two oligonucleotides served as the beta constant-region primer for TRBC1 and TRBC2. The ligated cDNA underwent four PCR rounds using SP2 and nested alpha and beta constant-region primers. TCRdb redid the calling of the UMI-ligation and nested PCR reads with MiXCR, one entry per CDR3 protein. The sample consists of 95,000 to 110,000 distinct CDR3 sequences, about 15% of them appearing once. The sequenced sample was naive CD8+ T cells from blood. All receptors come from a human donor in good health.

This clonotype was detected only a few times. CDR3 nucleotides: TGTGCCAGCAGCCCTGGACACACTGAAGCTTTCTTT. This gives the protein CASSPGHTEAFF. The J gene is TRBJ1-1, the V gene TRBV6-2 or TRBV6-3; D gene ambiguous. Trimming took off 6 bases at V and 3 bases at J, with 8 bases between the two ends. CDR3 length: 12 amino acids. Germline V gene lookup returns CDR1 MNHEY and CDR2 SVGEGT.

This clonotype was counted a few times. The chain links TRBV2 to TRBJ1-6, with TRBD1 matching 8 bases. This CDR3 is 15 amino acids long. The germline gives CDR1 SNHLY, CDR2 FYNNEI. Trimming at V came to 6 bases and at J to 10 bases, leaving 11 bases not matched to a gene. The CDR3 protein is CASSPTGALKSPLHF. CDR3 coding DNA: TGTGCCAGCAGCCCGACAGGGGCATTGAAGTCACCCCTCCACTTT.

This clonotype was detected a few times. V gene TRBV7-9 combines with J gene TRBJ2-3, with D uncertain. Trimming took 8 bases from V and 0 from J, leaving 12 bases between them. The CDR3 runs 14 residues. CDR1 is SEHNR, CDR2 FQNEAQ, per germline (reference sequence). The CDR3 sequence is CASSSGTSTDTQYF. The CDR3 DNA follows: TGTGCCAGCTCCTCCGGCACTAGCACAGATACGCAGTATTTT. Drawing the rest from reference TRBV7-9 and TRBJ2-3, the complete variable domain is DTGVSQNPRHKITKRGQNVTFRCDPISEHNRLYWYRQTLGQGPEFLTYFQNEAQLEKSRLLSDRFSAERPKGSFSTLEIQRTEQGDSAMYLCASSSGTSTDTQYFGPGTRLTVL.

This clonotype was recorded a few times. This chain links TRBV5-1 with TRBJ2-1, with D possibly matching TRBD2 (7 bases). Germline V gene lookup returns CDR1 SGHRS and CDR2 YFSETQ. This CDR3 has 14 amino acids. V lost 10 bases, J lost 0 bases, and 14 bases lay in between. The CDR3 region is CASEGGVSYNEQFF. CDR3 sequence (DNA): TGCGCCTCGGAGGGGGGGGTCTCCTACAATGAGCAGTTCTTC.

This chain's CDR3 is CASSGTAGRDVKETQYF. In DNA, the CDR3 is TGTGCCAGCAGCGGGACTGCAGGCAGGGATGTGAAGGAGACCCAGTACTTC. The chain combines TRBV5-4 with TRBJ2-5; TRBD2 might be the D (6 bases). V was shortened by 4 bases and J by 5 bases, with 24 bases between the two germline ends. Per the germline V gene, CDR1 is SGHNT and CDR2 is YYREEE (reference sequence). The CDR3 sequence is 17 residues long. Complete variable domain (other parts from reference TRBV5-4 and TRBJ2-5): ETGVTQSPTHLIKTRGQQVTLRCSSQSGHNTVSWYQQALGQGPQFIFQYYREEENGRGNFPPRFSGLQFPNYSSELNVNALELDDSALYLCASSGTAGRDVKETQYFGPGTRLLVL.

This clonotype came up a few times. The V gene is TRBV4-3, the J gene TRBJ1-1; a weak D match, TRBD1 (6 bases). CDR1 and CDR2 (germline): LGHNA, YSLEER. The CDR3 consists of 16 residues. V lost 4 bases and J lost 5, with 20 bases in between. DNA for the CDR3: TGCGCCAGCAGCCCCAGGCCAGGGGAGTCAGCGACTGAAGCTTTCTTT. This gives the protein CASSPRPGESATEAFF.

This clonotype was observed at least ten times. The genes are TRBV12-3 or TRBV12-4 and TRBJ1-5; maybe TRBD1 (6 bases). The CDR3 covers 14 residues. Trimming pared 6 bases from V and 7 bases from J, leaving 16 bases between. The CDR3 bases are TGTGCCAGCAGGGAAGGGGGAGCAGGGCAGCCCCAGCATTTT. Amino acid sequence: CASREGGAGQPQHF.

The genes are TRBV27 and TRBJ2-2; D unresolved. Germline CDR1 MNHEY, CDR2 SMNVEV (reference sequence). Trimming stripped 2 bases from V and 2 bases from J, with 21 bases between. The CDR3 consists of 19 residues. The DNA of the CDR3 is TGTGCCAGCAGTTTAGCCGTAGCCCACCTCGTAGGTAACACCGGGGAGCTGTTTTTT. This gives the protein CASSLAVAHLVGNTGELFF.

The chain has TRBV6-1 and TRBJ1-4, with D unresolved. The germline V gene encodes CDR1 MNHNS and CDR2 SASEGT. This CDR3 is 15 amino acids long. Trimming removed 1 base from V and 0 bases from J, with 6 bases in between. CDR3 coding DNA: TGTGCCAGCAGTGAAGGGCCGGCAACTAATGAAAAACTGTTTTTT. Its translation: CASSEGPATNEKLFF.

The rearrangement joins TRBV7-8 to TRBJ1-1, with D uncertain. V gave up 5 bases and J gave up 5 bases, with 9 bases separating them. The CDR3 has 12 amino acids. The germline V gene encodes CDR1 SGHVS and CDR2 FQNEAQ. Written as DNA, the CDR3 is TGTGCCAGCAGCGGCAGCGCTACTGAAGCTTTCTTT. Protein sequence: CASSGSATEAFF.

This clonotype was counted at least ten times. The chain has TRBV4-3 and TRBJ2-1; D might be TRBD1 (6 bases). Germline CDR1 and CDR2: LGHNA and YSLEER. Between the trimmed V and J ends, which lost 1 base and 0 bases, there was a span of 10 bases. The CDR3 consists of 16 residues. The CDR3 DNA is TGCGCCAGCAGCCAAGGTGACAGGAGCTCCTACAATGAGCAGTTCTTC. Amino acid sequence: CASSQGDRSSYNEQFF.

This clonotype was picked up many times. This rearrangement joins TRBV6-6 to TRBJ2-1; 9 nucleotides match TRBD2. Germline values: CDR1 MNHNY, CDR2 SVGAGI (reference sequence). V trimming: 8 bases; J trimming: 10 bases; junction bases outside the gene matches: 9. CDR3 length: 13 residues. The CDR3 region is CASRASGVREQFF. In DNA, the CDR3 is TGTGCCAGCCGGGCTAGCGGGGTACGAGAGCAGTTCTTC.

This clonotype was counted only a few times. The rearrangement links TRBV6-2 or TRBV6-3 to TRBJ2-2, with D possibly TRBD1 on 5 matching bases. Trimming stripped 2 bases from V and 0 bases from J, with 13 bases between. The V gene's germline CDR1 is MNHEY and CDR2 SVGEGT. The CDR3 is 17 residues long. CDR3 coding DNA: TGTGCCAGCAGTTACAGTCCGGCAGGGTCGAACACCGGGGAGCTGTTTTTT. It codes for CASSYSPAGSNTGELFF.

V usage is TRBV20-1 and J usage is TRBJ2-4; D is ambiguous. The CDR3 contains 18 residues. Deletions cut 0 bases from V and 2 bases from J, with 20 bases between. Germline V gives CDR1 DFQATT, CDR2 SNEGSKA (reference sequence). The CDR3 sequence: CSARDFSGQRRSKNIQYF. The CDR3, as DNA: TGCAGTGCTAGAGATTTTAGTGGGCAGAGAAGGTCCAAAAACATTCAGTACTTC.

The genes are TRBV12-3 or TRBV12-4 and TRBJ2-1, with 10 bases lining up with TRBD2. V shed 10 bases and J 9 bases; nucleotides not matched to a gene: 12. The CDR3 consists of 14 residues. The CDR3 spells CATSQREGRREQFF. The CDR3 region has the DNA TGTGCCACCTCTCAGCGGGAGGGCCGTCGTGAGCAGTTCTTC.